Following are 19 T cell receptor beta chains from one sample sequenced in a study of prognosis after radiotherapy for stage I lung cancer. Two rounds of multiplex PCR amplified TCR beta CDR3 from genomic DNA. Amplification in first-round PCR relied on primers specific to each TRBV and TRBJ gene. TCRdb fed the multiplex PCR reads into MiXCR, producing one record per CDR3 protein. Among more than 30,000 distinct CDR3 sequences listed, around 40% were seen once. Sequencing was performed on PBMCs, taken before or after stereotactic body radiation therapy (not recorded which). The receptors derive from a donor over 45 with non-small cell lung cancer.

This clonotype was counted at least ten times. The chain has TRBV6-5 and TRBJ1-2, with 7 bases fitting TRBD1. The germline CDR1 and CDR2 sequences are MNHEY and SVGAGI. This CDR3 is 13 amino acids long. J was trimmed by 6 bases and V by 4 bases; bases with no gene match: 5. In nucleotides, the CDR3 is TGTGCCAGCAGTTCAGACAGGGTCCATGGCTACACCTTC. Amino acid sequence: CASSSDRVHGYTF.

Turning to this clonotype: Given a far larger clone just one base away, this is likely a sequencing read error. The V and J genes are TRBV6-8 and TRBJ2-2; D is perhaps TRBD2 (6 bases). The CDR3 loop spans 12 amino acids. Trimming cost V 10 bases and J 6 bases, with 12 bases left between them. The germline V gene has CDR1 MNHGY and CDR2 SAAAGT. Here the CDR3 DNA reads TGTGCCATCAGCCAGCGGGCCGGGGAGCTGTTTTTT. It is translated as CAISQRAGELFF.

The gene calls are TRBV20-1 and TRBJ2-2; the match to TRBD2 covers 8 bases. Germline trimming cut 5 bases from V and 1 base from J; bases unmatched to any gene: 6. CDR1 DFQATT and CDR2 SNEGSKA come from the germline V gene (reference sequence). The CDR3 spans 15 residues. The CDR3 loop is CSAESSGVNTGELFF. CDR3 DNA sequence: TGCAGTGCTGAAAGTAGCGGGGTGAACACCGGGGAGCTGTTTTTT.

Concerning this clonotype itself: With a much larger clone just one base away, this may be a read error. This chain links TRBV7-8 with TRBJ2-5; 15 bases agree with TRBD2. Germline-derived CDR1 and CDR2 are SGHVS and FQNEAQ. The CDR3 is made up of 18 amino acids. The CDR3 sequence is CVSSKGLAGGPAQETQYF. The CDR3 region has the DNA TGTGTCAGCAGCAAAGGACTAGCGGGAGGGCCGGCCCAAGAGACCCAGTACTTC. Drawing the rest from reference TRBV7-8 and TRBJ2-5, the complete variable domain is GAGVSQSPRYKVAKRGQDVALRCDPISGHVSLFWYQQALGQGPEFLTYFQNEAQLDKSGLPSDRFFAERPEGSVSTLKIQRTQQEDSAVYLCVSSKGLAGGPAQETQYFGPGTRLLVL.

V gene TRBV19 combines with J gene TRBJ1-1; possibly TRBD1 for D (6 bases). The CDR3 loop spans 15 amino acids. V was cut by 5 bases and J by 6 bases, with 19 bases left in between. Germline V lookup: CDR1 LNHDA, CDR2 SQIVND (reference sequence). CDR3 sequence reads: CASSGTLGWGSEAFF. The CDR3 region has the DNA TGTGCCAGTAGTGGGACACTGGGATGGGGCTCTGAAGCTTTCTTT.

Remarks on this clonotype: A far bigger clonotype differs at one base, so this is likely a read error. The chain couples TRBV6-5 to TRBJ1-5, with D perhaps TRBD1 (6 bases). Germline V gene lookup returns CDR1 MNHEY and CDR2 SVGAGI. The CDR3 consists of 14 residues. The DNA for the CDR3 is TGTGCCACCAGTTTAGGTGGGGGCTATCAGCCCCAGCATTTT. Its translation is CATSLGGGYQPQHF.

This clonotype occurred many times. V gene TRBV12-3 or TRBV12-4 combines with J gene TRBJ2-7; possible D gene TRBD2, 5 bases. V was trimmed by 3 bases and J by 3 bases, leaving 15 bases between them. The CDR3 spans 15 residues. CDR3 amino acids: CASSLGAGLIYEQYF. DNA for the CDR3: TGTGCCAGCAGTTTGGGCGCGGGCCTAATCTACGAGCAGTACTTC.

V and J are TRBV9 and TRBJ2-3; tentative D call: TRBD2 (6 bases). Germline CDR1 is SGDLS and CDR2 is YYNGEE. The V gene lost 3 bases and the J gene lost 1 base, with 9 bases spanning the gap. This CDR3 spans 14 amino acids. CDR3 loop: CASSATRGTDTQYF. The CDR3 coding sequence is TGTGCCAGCAGCGCGACTAGGGGCACAGATACGCAGTATTTT.

This clonotype appeared many times. V usage is TRBV4-1 and J usage is TRBJ1-6, with 7 nucleotides matching TRBD1. This CDR3 is built from 15 residues. Trimming took 0 bases from V and 7 from J; bases not matched to a gene: 3. Germline CDR1 is MGHRA and CDR2 is YSYEKL. CDR3 DNA: TGCGCCAGCAGCCAAGAACAGGGGCAGAATTCACCCCTCCACTTT. Translated: CASSQEQGQNSPLHF.

On this clonotype itself: A far bigger clonotype differs at one base, so this is likely a read error. The J gene is TRBJ2-7, the V gene TRBV6-4; D is ambiguous. CDR3 length: 12 amino acids. With 6 bases removed from V and 3 bases from J, the gap between germline ends came to 9 bases. CDR1 is MRHNA, CDR2 SNTAGT, per germline. CDR3 nucleotides: TGTGCCAGCAGACACCCCGTCTACGAGCAGTACTTC. It specifies CASRHPVYEQYF.

This clonotype has a count of ten or more. The V gene is TRBV7-9, the J gene TRBJ2-2; D is perhaps TRBD2 (6 bases). Germline V gene sequence: CDR1 SEHNR, CDR2 FQNEAQ (reference sequence). The CDR3 is 16 amino acids. V lost 5 bases and J 6 bases, leaving 19 bases between the germline ends. As DNA, the CDR3 is TGTGCCAGCAGCCCTAGCGCGACCCGGTGGTCCGGGGAGCTGTTTTTT. This codes for CASSPSATRWSGELFF.

The J gene is TRBJ1-4, the V gene TRBV11-2, with TRBD1 matching 8 bases. V lost 6 bases, J lost 5 bases, and 5 bases stayed unmatched. The germline CDR1 and CDR2 sequences are SGHAT and FQNNGV. This CDR3 has 14 amino acids. CDR3 bases: TGTGCCAGCAGACAGGGGGAAGGGAATGAAAAACTGTTTTTT. Its translation is CASRQGEGNEKLFF.

The J gene is TRBJ1-6, the V gene TRBV28; no definite D call. The germline V gene encodes CDR1 MDHEN and CDR2 SYDVKM. The CDR3 totals 12 residues. V was shortened by 4 bases and J by 11 bases, with 9 bases between the two germline ends. The CDR3 protein is CASSYIATPLHF. Written as DNA, the CDR3 is TGTGCCAGCAGTTACATAGCTACACCCCTCCACTTT.

This clonotype was seen just once. The rearrangement links TRBV5-1 to TRBJ2-7; D perhaps matches TRBD1 (5 bases). CDR3 length equals 14 residues. V lost 4 bases to trimming and J lost 1 base, with 12 bases between them. From germline, CDR1 is SGHRS and CDR2 YFSETQ. CDR3 protein: CASSTSTGSYEQYF. Written as DNA, the CDR3 is TGCGCCAGCAGCACCTCCACAGGTTCCTACGAGCAGTACTTC.

In the case of this clonotype: At one boundary the junction diverges from the germline segment, which might be a read error. The genes are TRBV6-5 and TRBJ1-1; 8 nucleotides agree with TRBD1. Germline lookup yields CDR1 MNHEY and CDR2 SVGAGI. This CDR3 comprises 17 residues. This chain's CDR3 is CASSYSIGTGFVTEAFF. The CDR3 nucleotides are TGTGCCAGCAGTTACTCGATAGGGACAGGTTTTGTCACTGAAGCTTTCTTC.

This clonotype was observed at least ten times. This chain uses TRBV7-8 with TRBJ2-7; weak D call: TRBD2 (5 bases). The CDR3 runs 13 residues. CDR1 and CDR2 (germline): SGHVS, FQNEAQ. V lost 5 bases to trimming and J lost 3 bases, with 11 bases between them. CDR3 nucleotide sequence: TGTGCCAGCAGCCCCGGGGTGGGCTACGAGCAGTACTTC. It is translated as CASSPGVGYEQYF. Full variable domain (rest looked up from reference TRBV7-8 and TRBJ2-7): GAGVSQSPRYKVAKRGQDVALRCDPISGHVSLFWYQQALGQGPEFLTYFQNEAQLDKSGLPSDRFFAERPEGSVSTLKIQRTQQEDSAVYLCASSPGVGYEQYFGPGTRLTVT.

The rearrangement links TRBV7-3 to TRBJ2-3, with TRBD1 matching over 7 bases. The CDR3 is 14 amino acids. The germline V gene has CDR1 SGHTA and CDR2 FQGTGA. Trimming removed 4 bases from V and 3 bases from J; junction bases left unmatched: 4. CDR3 in DNA: TGTGCCAGCAGCTCGGGACAGAAGACAGATACGCAGTATTTT. Translating gives CASSSGQKTDTQYF.

The chain joins TRBV6-9 to TRBJ2-1; D possibly corresponds to TRBD2 (7 bases). The CDR3 is 15 amino acids. The germline V gene has CDR1 MNHGY and CDR2 SVAAGI. Trimming pared 3 bases from V and 4 bases from J, leaving 13 bases between. The CDR3 sequence: CASSYYREGYNEQFF. In DNA, the CDR3 is TGTGCCAGCAGTTACTACAGGGAGGGTTACAATGAGCAGTTCTTC.

This chain links TRBV12-3 or TRBV12-4 with TRBJ1-3; perhaps TRBD1 as D (5 bases). This CDR3 region has 13 residues. Trimming left V 5 bases short and J 6 bases short, with 11 bases between. The CDR3 loop reads CASSQGSANTIYF. CDR3 nucleotides: TGTGCCAGCAGTCAGGGTTCCGCAAACACCATATATTTT.